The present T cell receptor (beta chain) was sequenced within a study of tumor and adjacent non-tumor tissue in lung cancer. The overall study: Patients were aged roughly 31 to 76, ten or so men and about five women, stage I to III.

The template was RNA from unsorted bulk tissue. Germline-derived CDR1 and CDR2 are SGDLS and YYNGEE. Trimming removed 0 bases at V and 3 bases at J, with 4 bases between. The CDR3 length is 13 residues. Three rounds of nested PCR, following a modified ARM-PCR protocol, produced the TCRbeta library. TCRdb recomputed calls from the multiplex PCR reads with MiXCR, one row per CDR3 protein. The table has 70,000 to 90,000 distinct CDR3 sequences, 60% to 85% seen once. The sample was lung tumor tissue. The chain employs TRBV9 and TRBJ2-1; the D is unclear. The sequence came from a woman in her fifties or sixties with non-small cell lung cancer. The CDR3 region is CASSVGNYNEQFF. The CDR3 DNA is TGTGCCAGCAGCGTAGGGAACTACAATGAGCAGTTCTTC.